Listed below are T cell receptor beta chains from one sample, sequenced in a study of shared clonotypes between healthy human individuals. Produced via immunoSEQ multiplex PCR; TCRdb's table is partial and in-frame only. The sample carries around 1.1 million clones, roughly 80% recorded once. The specimen was memory CD4+ T cells from PBMCs. These TCRs come from a man between 18 and 35 years old in good health. Some clones in this sample may be carry-over from other donors' samples. Each CDR3 is given with its conserved first and last residue. A D gene is named only where the DNA matches it firmly. Clone size is not always given. Where it is, it says once, few, many or a class for expanded clones.

D	size	V	J	CDR3	DNA
-	-	TRBV6-1	TRBJ1-4	CASSVDRNEKLFF	TGTGCCAGCAGTGTTGACCGTAATGAAAAACTGTTTTTT
TRBD1	-	TRBV18	TRBJ1-1	CASSPPSGRDSDTEAFF	TGTGCCAGCTCACCACCGAGCGGCCGGGACAGCGACACTGAAGCTTTCTTT
-	once	TRBV19	TRBJ2-7	CASSPGASGRNEQYF	TGTGCCAGTAGTCCAGGGGCCTCGGGGAGGAACGAGCAGTACTTC
-	-	TRBV7-2	TRBJ1-2	CASSLYGDAGYTF	TGTGCCAGCAGCTTATACGGGGACGCGGGCTACACCTTC
TRBD1	-	TRBV6-5	TRBJ1-2	CASSEDRAAYGYTF	TGTGCCAGCAGCGAGGACAGGGCGGCCTATGGCTACACCTTC
-	-	TRBV29-1	TRBJ1-5	CSVGGGQGQPQHF	TGCAGCGTTGGCGGGGGGCAAGGTCAGCCCCAGCATTTT
TRBD2	-	TRBV7-2	TRBJ2-1	CASSRGRVAHEQFF	TGTGCCAGCAGTCGCGGGAGGGTGGCGCATGAGCAGTTCTTC
-	-	TRBV29-1	TRBJ2-3	CSVDYSRDFTDTQYF	TGCAGCGTTGATTATTCTAGAGACTTCACAGATACGCAGTATTTT
-	many	TRBV2	TRBJ1-5	CASSGFFRDNQPQHF	TGTGCCAGCAGTGGGTTTTTCAGGGACAATCAGCCCCAGCATTTT
TRBD2	-	TRBV6-1	TRBJ2-7	CASSHESGLAVEQYF	TGTGCCAGCAGCCATGAATCGGGACTAGCAGTTGAGCAGTACTTC
-	-	TRBV21-1	TRBJ2-7	CASSKNYLGLAGGNLSYEQYF	TGTGCCAGCAGCAAAAATTATTTGGGACTAGCGGGAGGAAATCTCTCCTACGAGCAGTACTTC
-	-	TRBV5-4	TRBJ1-4	CASSVREGQYEKLFF	TGTGCCAGCAGCGTACGGGAGGGGCAATATGAAAAACTGTTTTTT
TRBD1	-	TRBV5-1	TRBJ2-5	CASSSSGTGEETQYF	TGCGCCAGCAGCTCCTCCGGGACAGGAGAAGAGACCCAGTACTTC
-	-	TRBV15	TRBJ1-1	CATGAWGVTEAFF	TGTGCCACCGGCGCATGGGGGGTAACTGAAGCTTTCTTT
-	-	TRBV2	TRBJ2-1	CASSVSGNEQFF	TGTGCCAGCAGTGTGTCAGGTAATGAGCAGTTCTTC
-	-	TRBV7-9	TRBJ1-5	CASSLLSNQPQHF	TGTGCCAGCAGCTTACTGAGCAATCAGCCCCAGCATTTT
-	-	TRBV7-9	TRBJ1-4	CASSLQAEKLFF	TGTGCCAGCAGCCTCCAGGCTGAAAAACTGTTTTTT
-	-	TRBV7-9	TRBJ2-2	CASSLGATGELFF	TGTGCCAGCAGCCTGGGGGCCACCGGGGAGCTGTTTTTT
-	-	TRBV5-8	TRBJ2-2	CASSLGTRYTGELFF	TGTGCCAGCAGCCTCGGGACTCGGTACACCGGGGAGCTGTTTTTT
-	-	TRBV30	TRBJ1-5	CAWSVPISDNKPQHF	TGTGCCTGGAGTGTACCCATATCAGACAATAAGCCCCAGCATTTT
TRBD2	-	TRBV19	TRBJ2-2	CAAERLAGGNTGELFF	TGTGCCGCCGAGCGGCTAGCGGGAGGGAACACCGGGGAGCTGTTTTTT
TRBD2	once	TRBV2	TRBJ2-5	CASSLAGVGPETQYF	TGTGCCAGCAGTCTAGCGGGAGTGGGTCCGGAGACCCAGTACTTC
TRBD2	few	TRBV7-9	TRBJ2-7	CASSPNRISGRFYEQYF	TGTGCCAGCAGCCCTAATAGGATAAGCGGGAGGTTCTACGAGCAGTACTTC
-	-	TRBV6-6	TRBJ1-5	CASSYIDSKQPQHF	TGTGCCAGCAGTTACATCGACAGCAAACAGCCCCAGCATTTT
-	-	TRBV6-6	TRBJ2-7	CASSLGQKRDEQYF	TGTGCCAGCAGCCTCGGACAGAAGCGGGACGAGCAGTACTTC
-	-	TRBV5-6	TRBJ1-2	CASSPGGGNGGGYTF	TGTGCCAGCAGCCCCGGCGGAGGGAACGGCGGTGGCTACACCTTC
TRBD2	-	TRBV13	TRBJ2-5	CASSATAVGGETQYF	TGTGCCAGCAGCGCTACAGCGGTGGGAGGGGAGACCCAGTACTTC
-	-	TRBV2	TRBJ2-7	CASILGVDRYEQYF	TGTGCCAGCATCCTCGGGGTCGATCGCTACGAGCAGTACTTC
-	-	TRBV28	TRBJ2-1	CASKIGSLGNEQFF	TGTGCCAGCAAGATAGGGTCTTTGGGCAATGAGCAGTTCTTC
-	-	TRBV7-2	TRBJ1-5	CASSFGGRNNQPQHF	TGTGCCAGCAGCTTCGGGGGGCGCAACAATCAGCCCCAGCATTTT
-	once	TRBV7-2	TRBJ1-3	CASSLEGQTIGNTIYF	TGTGCCAGCAGCTTAGAGGGTCAGACGATTGGAAACACCATATATTTT
-	many	TRBV7-2	TRBJ2-7	CASSLMRHSYEQYF	TGTGCCAGCAGCTTAATGCGTCACTCCTACGAGCAGTACTTC
TRBD2	-	TRBV4-1	TRBJ2-3	CASSQALTSGRGTDTQYF	TGCGCCAGCAGCCAAGCCCTGACTAGCGGGAGAGGGACAGATACGCAGTATTTT
-	once	TRBV18	TRBJ2-7	CASTRDGPYEQYF	TGTGCCAGCACGCGGGACGGGCCCTACGAGCAGTACTTC
-	-	TRBV4-2	TRBJ2-3	CASSQDGTGGSDTQYF	TGTGCCAGCAGCCAAGACGGGACTGGGGGATCAGATACGCAGTATTTT
-	-	TRBV7-8	TRBJ2-1	CASSPSSGLGGDEQFF	TGTGCCAGCAGCCCTTCCTCGGGTCTGGGGGGCGATGAGCAGTTCTTC
TRBD1	-	TRBV5-1	TRBJ2-3	CASSPRTGWTDTQYF	TGCGCCAGCAGCCCCCGGACAGGGTGGACAGATACGCAGTATTTT
-	few	TRBV11-3	TRBJ2-5	CASSLGGSSETQYF	TGTGCCAGCAGCTTAGGTGGGAGTTCAGAGACCCAGTACTTC
-	-	TRBV28	TRBJ2-5	CASRQGGWETQYF	TGTGCCAGCAGACAGGGAGGGTGGGAGACCCAGTACTTC
TRBD1	-	TRBV11-3	TRBJ2-1	CASSTGQGFYNEQFF	TGTGCCAGCAGCACGGGACAGGGTTTCTACAATGAGCAGTTCTTC
TRBD1	-	TRBV4-3	TRBJ2-6	CASRKGAGSGANVLTF	TGCGCCAGCAGGAAGGGGGCTGGATCTGGGGCCAACGTCCTGACTTTC
TRBD1	-	TRBV27	TRBJ2-3	CASSSLGQGTDTQYF	TGTGCCAGCAGTTCATTGGGACAGGGCACCGATACGCAGTATTTT
-	once	TRBV30	TRBJ2-3	CALWLGTDTQYF	TGTGCCCTGTGGTTAGGCACAGATACGCAGTATTTT
-	few	TRBV5-1	TRBJ2-7	CASSPGGPYEQYF	TGCGCCAGCAGCCCCGGAGGGCCCTACGAGCAGTACTTC
-	once	TRBV28	TRBJ1-5	CASSPGTDSNQPQHF	TGTGCCAGCAGCCCCGGGACGGATAGCAATCAGCCCCAGCATTTT
-	-	TRBV5-1	TRBJ2-7	CASSSGAGTYEQYF	TGCGCCAGCAGCTCCGGCGCAGGAACCTACGAGCAGTACTTC
TRBD1	-	TRBV4-3	TRBJ2-1	CASSRGVGTGSINEQFF	TGCGCCAGCAGCCGAGGAGTGGGGACAGGGTCAATCAATGAGCAGTTCTTC
-	-	TRBV5-4	TRBJ2-2	CASSFSPSRGGTGELFF	TGTGCCAGCAGCTTCTCTCCCAGTCGAGGAGGCACCGGGGAGCTGTTTTTT
TRBD1	-	TRBV29-1	TRBJ1-3	CSVRETGAGNTIYF	TGCAGCGTCCGCGAGACAGGGGCTGGAAACACCATATATTTT
-	once	TRBV2	TRBJ2-3	CASTRTISTDTQYF	TGTGCCAGCACCCGGACTATCAGCACAGATACGCAGTATTTT
-	-	TRBV28	TRBJ2-3	CASSLTTSYSTDTQYF	TGTGCCAGCAGTCTTACTACCTCCTATAGCACAGATACGCAGTATTTT
TRBD1	-	TRBV4-3	TRBJ2-7	CASSQDIQGAYEQYF	TGCGCCAGCAGCCAAGATATCCAGGGGGCATACGAGCAGTACTTC